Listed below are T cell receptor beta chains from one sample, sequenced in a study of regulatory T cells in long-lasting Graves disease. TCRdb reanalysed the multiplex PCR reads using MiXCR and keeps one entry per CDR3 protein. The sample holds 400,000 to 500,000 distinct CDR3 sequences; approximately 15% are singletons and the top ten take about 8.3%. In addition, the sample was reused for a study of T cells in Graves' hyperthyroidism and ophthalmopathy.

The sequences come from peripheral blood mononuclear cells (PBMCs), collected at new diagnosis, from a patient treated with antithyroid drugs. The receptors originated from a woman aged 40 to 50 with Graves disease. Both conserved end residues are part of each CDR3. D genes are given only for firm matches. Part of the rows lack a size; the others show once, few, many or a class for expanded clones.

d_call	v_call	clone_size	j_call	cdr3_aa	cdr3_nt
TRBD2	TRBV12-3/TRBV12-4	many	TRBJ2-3	CASSGRLSTDTQYF	TGTGCCAGCAGCGGGAGGCTTAGCACAGATACGCAGTATTTT
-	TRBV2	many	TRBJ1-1	CASRLEGRQPEAFF	TGTGCCAGCAGATTGGAGGGGAGGCAGCCTGAAGCTTTCTTT
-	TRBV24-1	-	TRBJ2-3	CATSTAYLADTDTQYF	TGTGCCACCAGTACTGCCTACCTCGCGGACACAGATACGCAGTATTTT
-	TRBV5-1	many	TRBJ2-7	CASSLNPGPSSTYEQYF	TGCGCCAGCAGCCTTAATCCGGGACCGAGCTCCACCTACGAGCAGTACTTC
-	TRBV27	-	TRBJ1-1	CASSESRRNTEAFF	TGTGCCAGCAGTGAGTCTAGGAGGAACACTGAAGCTTTCTTT
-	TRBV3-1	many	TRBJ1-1	CASSQVIGEPLSEAFF	TGTGCCAGCAGCCAAGTTATAGGGGAGCCACTCTCTGAAGCTTTCTTT
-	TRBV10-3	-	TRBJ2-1	CAISEFGEQFF	TGTGCCATCAGTGAGTTTGGTGAGCAGTTCTTC
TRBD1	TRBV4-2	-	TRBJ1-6	CASSHQDRENSPLHF	TGTGCCAGCAGCCACCAGGACAGGGAGAATTCACCCCTCCACTTT
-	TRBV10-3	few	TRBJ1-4	CAISGGSQEGEKLFF	TGTGCCATCAGTGGGGGGTCTCAGGAAGGTGAAAAACTGTTTTTT
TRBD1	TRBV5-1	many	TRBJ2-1	CASSLGQGGEQFF	TGCGCCAGCAGCTTGGGACAGGGTGGTGAGCAGTTCTTC
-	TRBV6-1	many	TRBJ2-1	CASSTTSNEQFF	TGTGCCAGCAGTACAACTAGCAATGAGCAGTTCTTC
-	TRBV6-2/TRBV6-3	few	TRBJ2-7	CASSYNPGSRVEQYF	TGTGCCAGCAGCTACAACCCGGGATCAAGGGTCGAGCAGTACTTC
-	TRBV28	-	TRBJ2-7	CATSPSITYEQYF	TGTGCCACCTCCCCGTCCATTACCTACGAGCAGTACTTC
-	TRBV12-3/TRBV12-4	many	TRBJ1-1	CASSLIGGNTEAFF	TGTGCCAGCAGTTTAATAGGCGGGAACACTGAAGCTTTCTTT
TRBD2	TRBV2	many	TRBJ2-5	CASSGGLAGGKETQYF	TGTGCCAGCAGTGGGGGGCTAGCGGGAGGAAAAGAGACCCAGTACTTC
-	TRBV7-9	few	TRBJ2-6	CASSWMISGANVLTF	TGTGCCAGCAGCTGGATGATCTCTGGGGCCAACGTCCTGACTTTC
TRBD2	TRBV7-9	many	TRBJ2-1	CASSPSLSGSDEQFF	TGTGCCAGCAGCCCCTCCCTGAGCGGGAGCGATGAGCAGTTCTTC
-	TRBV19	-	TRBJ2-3	CASSIAIHYEQYFGPGTDTQYF	-
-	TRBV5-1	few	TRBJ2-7	CASSLRDASYEQYF	TGCGCCAGCAGCCTCCGGGACGCATCCTACGAGCAGTACTTC
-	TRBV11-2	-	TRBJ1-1	CASSPADRRGTEAFF	TGTGCCAGCAGCCCCGCAGACAGACGCGGGACTGAAGCTTTCTTT
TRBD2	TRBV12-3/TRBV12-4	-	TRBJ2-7	CASSPEERDYEQYF	TGTGCCAGCAGTCCCGAGGAGCGGGACTACGAGCAGTACTTC
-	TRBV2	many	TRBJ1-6	CARGGSVVNSPLHF	TGTGCCAGAGGGGGGTCGGTTGTTAATTCACCCCTCCACTTT
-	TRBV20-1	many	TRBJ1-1	CSASRPGMNTEAFF	TGCAGTGCTAGTCGGCCAGGGATGAACACTGAAGCTTTCTTT
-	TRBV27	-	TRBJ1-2	CASSGTGFYGYTF	TGTGCCAGCAGTGGAACAGGCTTCTATGGCTACACCTTC
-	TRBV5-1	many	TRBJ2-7	CASSPLDRTYEQYF	TGCGCCAGCAGCCCCCTGGACAGAACCTACGAGCAGTACTTC
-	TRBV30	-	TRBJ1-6	CAWSHVRGRDSPLHF	TGTGCCTGGAGCCATGTGCGGGGCCGAGATTCACCCCTCCACTTT
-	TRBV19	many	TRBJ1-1	CASRLWDGGPESSEAFF	TGTGCCAGTCGCCTTTGGGACGGAGGGCCGGAGAGTTCTGAAGCTTTCTTT
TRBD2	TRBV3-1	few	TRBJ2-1	CASSPGGRTYNEQFF	TGTGCCAGCAGCCCCGGGGGGAGGACCTACAATGAGCAGTTCTTC
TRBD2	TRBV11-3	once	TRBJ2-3	CASSLAGGSRPSTDTQYF	TGTGCCAGCAGCTTAGCGGGGGGTTCTCGCCCAAGCACAGATACGCAGTATTTT
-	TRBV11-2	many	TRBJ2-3	CASRLPRDGTPPSTDTQYF	TGTGCCAGCAGGCTCCCTAGGGATGGGACACCTCCCTCCACAGATACGCAGTATTTT
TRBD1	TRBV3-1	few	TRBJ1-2	CASSAGTGVYGYTF	TGTGCCAGCAGCGCCGGGACAGGGGTCTATGGCTACACCTTC
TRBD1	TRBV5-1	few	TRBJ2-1	CASSPTGDNDNEQFF	TGCGCCAGCAGCCCGACAGGGGACAATGACAATGAGCAGTTCTTC
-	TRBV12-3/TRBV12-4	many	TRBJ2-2	CASSFRRVNTGELFF	TGTGCCAGCAGTTTTAGGAGGGTGAACACCGGGGAGCTGTTTTTT
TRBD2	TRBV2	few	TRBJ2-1	CASSEFTSVNSYSEQFF	TGTGCCAGCAGTGAATTTACTAGCGTGAACTCCTACAGTGAGCAGTTCTTC
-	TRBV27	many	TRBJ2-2	CASSPYPDLNTGELFF	TGTGCCAGCAGTCCCTACCCCGACTTGAACACCGGGGAGCTGTTTTTT
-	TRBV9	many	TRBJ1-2	CASSVGSNGYTF	TGTGCCAGCAGCGTAGGGTCCAATGGCTACACCTTC
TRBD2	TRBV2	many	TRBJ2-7	CASSEGEAGPTYEQYF	TGTGCCAGCAGTGAAGGAGAAGCGGGACCCACCTACGAGCAGTACTTC
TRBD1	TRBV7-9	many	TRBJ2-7	CASSPPDRDPYEQYF	TGTGCCAGCAGCCCTCCTGACAGGGACCCCTACGAGCAGTACTTC
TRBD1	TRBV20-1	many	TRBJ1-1	CSARKGGTGGNTEAFF	TGCAGTGCTAGAAAAGGGGGGACAGGGGGGAACACTGAAGCTTTCTTT
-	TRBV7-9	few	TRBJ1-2	CASSGSGAGFHTF	TGTGCCAGCAGCGGGAGTGGGGCAGGGTTCCACACCTTC